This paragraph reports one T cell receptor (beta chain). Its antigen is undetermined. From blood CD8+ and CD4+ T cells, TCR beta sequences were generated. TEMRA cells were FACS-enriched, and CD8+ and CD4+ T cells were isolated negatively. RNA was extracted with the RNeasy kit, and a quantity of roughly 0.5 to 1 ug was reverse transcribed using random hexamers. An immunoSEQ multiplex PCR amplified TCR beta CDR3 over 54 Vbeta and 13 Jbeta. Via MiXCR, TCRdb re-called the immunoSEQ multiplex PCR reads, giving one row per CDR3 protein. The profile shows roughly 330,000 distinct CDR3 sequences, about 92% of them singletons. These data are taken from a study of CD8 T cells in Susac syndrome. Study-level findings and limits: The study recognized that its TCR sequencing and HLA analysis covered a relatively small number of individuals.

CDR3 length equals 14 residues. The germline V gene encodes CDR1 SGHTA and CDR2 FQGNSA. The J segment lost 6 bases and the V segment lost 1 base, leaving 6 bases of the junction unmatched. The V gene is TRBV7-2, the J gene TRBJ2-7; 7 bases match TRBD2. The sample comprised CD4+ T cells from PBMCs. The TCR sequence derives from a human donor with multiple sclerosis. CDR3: CASSLEGGSGEQYF. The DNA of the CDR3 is TGTGCCAGCAGCTTAGAGGGCGGGAGCGGCGAGCAGTACTTC.